This T cell receptor beta chain was sequenced in a study of Graves' ophthalmopathy and Graves' hyperthyroidism. Study-wide results and caveats: Blood also harbored most expanded thyroid clonotypes above 0.001 frequency.

As to this clonotype: What it binds is unknown. Compared with germline, one end of the junction differs, possibly owing to a read error.

TCR beta CDR3 regions were amplified from RNA transcripts. Second-round multiplex PCR followed a first-round RT-PCR using HTBI primers. A single record per CDR3 protein comes from TCRdb applying MiXCR to the multiplex PCR reads. The sample consists of around 600,000 distinct CDR3 sequences, about two fifths of them appearing once. Input material: peripheral blood. The sequence was obtained from an adult man with Graves' ophthalmopathy.

The CDR3 protein is CASSFSTVQKTQYF. CDR3 sequence (DNA): TGTGCCAGCAGTTTTTCGACAGTCCAAAAGACCCAGTACTTC. The chain recombines TRBV12-5 with TRBJ2-5; maybe TRBD1 (5 bases). This CDR3 comprises 14 residues. CDR1 is LGHNT and CDR2 is FRNRAP in the germline V gene.